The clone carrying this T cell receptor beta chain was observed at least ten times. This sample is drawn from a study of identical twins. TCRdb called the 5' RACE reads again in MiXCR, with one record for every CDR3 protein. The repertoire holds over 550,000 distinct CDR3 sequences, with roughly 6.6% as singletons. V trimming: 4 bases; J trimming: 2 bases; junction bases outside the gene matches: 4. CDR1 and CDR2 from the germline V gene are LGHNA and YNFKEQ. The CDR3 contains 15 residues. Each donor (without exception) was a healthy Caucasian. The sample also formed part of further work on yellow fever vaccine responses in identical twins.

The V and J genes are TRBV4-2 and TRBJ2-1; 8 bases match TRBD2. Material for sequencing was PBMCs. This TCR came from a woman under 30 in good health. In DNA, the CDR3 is TGTGCCAGCAGCCCCCGGGAGGGCCCCTACAATGAGCAGTTCTTC. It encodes CASSPREGPYNEQFF.